Listed below are T cell receptor beta chains from one sample, sequenced in a study of T cell changes during pregnancy in multiple sclerosis. Here immunoSEQ multiplex PCR was the method, and the copy in TCRdb shows in-frame clones only, minus some. The table has tens of thousands of clones, more than 85% seen once. The specimen comprised peripheral blood, sampled in the first trimester of pregnancy. The source of these receptors is a female donor with multiple sclerosis, enrolled in a pregnancy study. CDR3s include the opening cysteine and the closing phenylalanine or tryptophan. Each record gives: CDR3 DNA, CDR3 protein, clone size, D gene, J gene, V gene. D genes are given only for firm matches. Not every row has a clone size; where given, it reads once, few, many or a size class.

CDR3 DNA: TGTGCCAGCAGCCCTAGATACGAGCAGTACTTC
CDR3 protein: CASSPRYEQYF
clone size: once
D gene: -
J gene: TRBJ2-7
V gene: TRBV5-8

CDR3 DNA: TGTGCCAGCAGTGCGGGTCACAATGAGCAGTTCTTC
CDR3 protein: CASSAGHNEQFF
clone size: -
D gene: -
J gene: TRBJ2-1
V gene: TRBV2

CDR3 DNA: TGTGCCAGCAGCCACGGACAGGGGGCTGAAGCTTTCTTT
CDR3 protein: CASSHGQGAEAFF
clone size: -
D gene: TRBD1
J gene: TRBJ1-1
V gene: TRBV6-4

CDR3 DNA: TGTGCCAGCCGACGACAGGGAAATAGCGGGGCCAACGTCCTGACTTTC
CDR3 protein: CASRRQGNSGANVLTF
clone size: -
D gene: TRBD1
J gene: TRBJ2-6
V gene: TRBV27

CDR3 DNA: TGTGCCAGCAGCTTTACTGCTAATGGCTACACCTTC
CDR3 protein: CASSFTANGYTF
clone size: -
D gene: -
J gene: TRBJ1-2
V gene: TRBV5-4

CDR3 DNA: TGTGCCAGCAGCCCTCTCCAATTGACTAGCGGGAGGGTAGATACGCAGTATTTT
CDR3 protein: CASSPLQLTSGRVDTQYF
clone size: -
D gene: TRBD2
J gene: TRBJ2-3
V gene: TRBV7-8

CDR3 DNA: TGCGCCAGCAGCTATGACGGGACAATGAACACCGGGGAGCTGTTTTTT
CDR3 protein: CASSYDGTMNTGELFF
clone size: -
D gene: -
J gene: TRBJ2-2
V gene: TRBV5-1

CDR3 DNA: TGTGCCAGCAGTCCCCAGACAGGGCGCTCCAATCAGCCCCAGCATTTT
CDR3 protein: CASSPQTGRSNQPQHF
clone size: -
D gene: TRBD1
J gene: TRBJ1-5
V gene: TRBV6-6

CDR3 DNA: TGTGCCAGCAGCTTGGGCAGACAAAGCACAGATACGCAGTATTTT
CDR3 protein: CASSLGRQSTDTQYF
clone size: -
D gene: -
J gene: TRBJ2-3
V gene: TRBV5-4

CDR3 DNA: TGCAGCGTTGGAACTCGCGGGGAGCAGTACTTC
CDR3 protein: CSVGTRGEQYF
clone size: -
D gene: -
J gene: TRBJ2-7
V gene: TRBV29-1

CDR3 DNA: TGTGCCAGCTCACCTCAGACAGGGGAGGGCTCACCCCTCCACTTT
CDR3 protein: CASSPQTGEGSPLHF
clone size: once
D gene: TRBD1
J gene: TRBJ1-6
V gene: TRBV18

CDR3 DNA: TGTGCCAGCAGCCGTACGGAGGAAGGCGAAAAACTGTTTTTT
CDR3 protein: CASSRTEEGEKLFF
clone size: -
D gene: -
J gene: TRBJ1-4
V gene: TRBV7-9

CDR3 DNA: TGTGCCAGCGGGACTACAGGGCTCAATGAGCAGTTCTTC
CDR3 protein: CASGTTGLNEQFF
clone size: -
D gene: -
J gene: TRBJ2-1
V gene: TRBV27

CDR3 DNA: TGTGCCAGCAGTGCATCTATCCGGGACAGAGTCACAGATACGCAGTATTTT
CDR3 protein: CASSASIRDRVTDTQYF
clone size: -
D gene: TRBD1
J gene: TRBJ2-3
V gene: TRBV25-1

CDR3 DNA: TGTGCCAGCAGCTTCGGGGGGCAGGAACAGCCCCAGCATTTT
CDR3 protein: CASSFGGQEQPQHF
clone size: once
D gene: -
J gene: TRBJ1-5
V gene: TRBV9

CDR3 DNA: TGTGCCACCAAAACAGGGCCTCTTTACAATGAGCAGTTCTTC
CDR3 protein: CATKTGPLYNEQFF
clone size: -
D gene: -
J gene: TRBJ2-1
V gene: TRBV19

CDR3 DNA: TGTGCCAGCAGTTTAAGCAGGCGGAACACTGAAGCTTTCTTT
CDR3 protein: CASSLSRRNTEAFF
clone size: -
D gene: -
J gene: TRBJ1-1
V gene: TRBV28

CDR3 DNA: TGTGCCAGCAGCTTGGGGACAGGGACTGGAGATACGCAGTATTTT
CDR3 protein: CASSLGTGTGDTQYF
clone size: -
D gene: TRBD1
J gene: TRBJ2-3
V gene: TRBV5-4

CDR3 DNA: TGTGCCAGCAGTGAAGCGGAGGAGTCTGAAGCTTTCTTT
CDR3 protein: CASSEAEESEAFF
clone size: -
D gene: -
J gene: TRBJ1-1
V gene: TRBV2

CDR3 DNA: TGTGCCAGCAGCCCCGGGGGGGTCCCTGGAAACACCATATATTTT
CDR3 protein: CASSPGGVPGNTIYF
clone size: -
D gene: -
J gene: TRBJ1-3
V gene: TRBV5-6

CDR3 DNA: TGTGCCATCAGTGGGCAAGGAGGGAATCAGCCCCAGCATTTT
CDR3 protein: CAISGQGGNQPQHF
clone size: many
D gene: -
J gene: TRBJ1-5
V gene: TRBV10-3

CDR3 DNA: TGTGCCAGTAGTGCTCCGGTCTATGGCTACACCTTC
CDR3 protein: CASSAPVYGYTF
clone size: few
D gene: -
J gene: TRBJ1-2
V gene: TRBV19

CDR3 DNA: TGTGCCAGCAGCGTAGACGCGGGACAGCCCCAGCATTTT
CDR3 protein: CASSVDAGQPQHF
clone size: -
D gene: -
J gene: TRBJ1-5
V gene: TRBV9

CDR3 DNA: TGTGCCAGCAAGGGGACACTGGGAGATACGCAGTATTTT
CDR3 protein: CASKGTLGDTQYF
clone size: -
D gene: -
J gene: TRBJ2-3
V gene: TRBV7-8

CDR3 DNA: TGCGCCAGCAGCCCCGGGACTATTCACGAGCAGTACTTC
CDR3 protein: CASSPGTIHEQYF
clone size: -
D gene: TRBD2
J gene: TRBJ2-7
V gene: TRBV5-1

CDR3 DNA: TGCGCCAGCAGCTTGGTCGGGGATAGCACAGATACGCAGTATTTT
CDR3 protein: CASSLVGDSTDTQYF
clone size: -
D gene: -
J gene: TRBJ2-3
V gene: TRBV5-1

CDR3 DNA: TGTGCCAGCAGCGTAGGTGGACTAGAAGGGCGAGAGACCCAGTACTTC
CDR3 protein: CASSVGGLEGRETQYF
clone size: -
D gene: TRBD2
J gene: TRBJ2-5
V gene: TRBV9

CDR3 DNA: TGTGCCAGCAGTCGGGGACAGGCTGGAGGCTACACCTTC
CDR3 protein: CASSRGQAGGYTF
clone size: -
D gene: TRBD1
J gene: TRBJ1-2
V gene: TRBV27

CDR3 DNA: TGCAGCGTCAGACCCGGGACAGGGAAAGTCTATGGCTACACCTTC
CDR3 protein: CSVRPGTGKVYGYTF
clone size: -
D gene: TRBD1
J gene: TRBJ1-2
V gene: TRBV29-1

CDR3 DNA: TGTGCCATCTCTGGACGAGGAGGGGATGAGCAGTTCTTC
CDR3 protein: CAISGRGGDEQFF
clone size: -
D gene: -
J gene: TRBJ2-1
V gene: TRBV10-3

CDR3 DNA: TGTGCCTGGAGTGTAAGGGGGAGCGGACGTCCCAATCAGCCCCAGCATTTT
CDR3 protein: CAWSVRGSGRPNQPQHF
clone size: -
D gene: -
J gene: TRBJ1-5
V gene: TRBV30

CDR3 DNA: TGTGCCAGCAGCTTGGAGACAGGGGCCTTTAACTACGAGCAGTACTTC
CDR3 protein: CASSLETGAFNYEQYF
clone size: -
D gene: TRBD1
J gene: TRBJ2-7
V gene: TRBV5-4

CDR3 DNA: TGCGCCAGCAGCTTGGGATCCGGGTCTAACACTGAAGCTTTCTTT
CDR3 protein: CASSLGSGSNTEAFF
clone size: -
D gene: -
J gene: TRBJ1-1
V gene: TRBV5-1

CDR3 DNA: TGTGCCAGCAGTGAATATAGGACAGGGGGCTACAACGAGCAGTACTTC
CDR3 protein: CASSEYRTGGYNEQYF
clone size: once
D gene: TRBD1
J gene: TRBJ2-7
V gene: TRBV25-1

CDR3 DNA: TGTGCCAGCAGTTTCCACACAGGGCCCTTCTTC
CDR3 protein: CASSFHTGPFF
clone size: -
D gene: -
J gene: TRBJ1-2
V gene: TRBV27

CDR3 DNA: TGTGCCATCAGTGAGGATACATATTATGGCTACACCTTC
CDR3 protein: CAISEDTYYGYTF
clone size: -
D gene: -
J gene: TRBJ1-2
V gene: TRBV10-3

CDR3 DNA: TGTGCCAGCAGTCCCCTCTGGATGAGAGAGGCTAGCGCCCACTACGAGCAGTACTTC
CDR3 protein: CASSPLWMREASAHYEQYF
clone size: -
D gene: -
J gene: TRBJ2-7
V gene: TRBV28

CDR3 DNA: TGTGCCTGGAGTCGGGAGAGCCTCTCTGGAAACACCATATATTTT
CDR3 protein: CAWSRESLSGNTIYF
clone size: -
D gene: -
J gene: TRBJ1-3
V gene: TRBV30

CDR3 DNA: TGCGCCAGCAGCCAAGAGGGGAGGGACTGGCAGTACTTC
CDR3 protein: CASSQEGRDWQYF
clone size: -
D gene: TRBD2
J gene: TRBJ2-5
V gene: TRBV4-1

CDR3 DNA: TGCGCCAGCAGCTCCGACAGGGGCTCCTACAATGAGCAGTTCTTC
CDR3 protein: CASSSDRGSYNEQFF
clone size: once
D gene: TRBD1
J gene: TRBJ2-1
V gene: TRBV5-1

CDR3 DNA: TGTGCCAGCATCCATAGGGGCACAGGGGCGCATGGCTACACCTTC
CDR3 protein: CASIHRGTGAHGYTF
clone size: -
D gene: TRBD1
J gene: TRBJ1-2
V gene: TRBV28

CDR3 DNA: TGTGCCACCAGGGAGGGGGGCGGTAAGCGGGGGGGGAATGAGCAGTTCTTC
CDR3 protein: CATREGGGKRGGNEQFF
clone size: once
D gene: TRBD2
J gene: TRBJ2-1
V gene: TRBV15

CDR3 DNA: TGTGCCAGTAGCCTCACCCCGGGGGGCACTGAAGCTTTCTTT
CDR3 protein: CASSLTPGGTEAFF
clone size: few
D gene: -
J gene: TRBJ1-1
V gene: TRBV19

CDR3 DNA: TGTGCCAGCAGCTTAGCGCGGTGGGTGGATCGGACAGATACGCAGTATTTT
CDR3 protein: CASSLARWVDRTDTQYF
clone size: -
D gene: -
J gene: TRBJ2-3
V gene: TRBV7-8

CDR3 DNA: TGTGCCAGCAGCCCGGCCGGCCTAGCGGGAGCCATCGAGCAGTACTTC
CDR3 protein: CASSPAGLAGAIEQYF
clone size: -
D gene: TRBD2
J gene: TRBJ2-7
V gene: TRBV7-8

CDR3 DNA: TGTGCCAGCAGCCACAGACAGGGCTCGGCGTACGAGCAGTACTTC
CDR3 protein: CASSHRQGSAYEQYF
clone size: -
D gene: TRBD1
J gene: TRBJ2-7
V gene: TRBV13

CDR3 DNA: TGTGCCAGCTCACCCGGAGGGGCCCGAAGCACAGATACGCAGTATTTT
CDR3 protein: CASSPGGARSTDTQYF
clone size: -
D gene: -
J gene: TRBJ2-3
V gene: TRBV18

CDR3 DNA: TGTGCCAGCAGCGTAGCGCAGAGTAGCAACACTGAAGCTTTCTTT
CDR3 protein: CASSVAQSSNTEAFF
clone size: -
D gene: -
J gene: TRBJ1-1
V gene: TRBV9

CDR3 DNA: TGTGCCAGCAGCTCACAGGGCTATGGCTACACCTTC
CDR3 protein: CASSSQGYGYTF
clone size: once
D gene: -
J gene: TRBJ1-2
V gene: TRBV11-2

CDR3 DNA: TGTGCCAGCACCCGGTCCCCCAGCACAGATACGCAGTATTTT
CDR3 protein: CASTRSPSTDTQYF
clone size: -
D gene: -
J gene: TRBJ2-3
V gene: TRBV6-1

CDR3 DNA: TGTGCCAGTAGTTCCCGGACAGTAGTCAATCAGCCCCAGCATTTT
CDR3 protein: CASSSRTVVNQPQHF
clone size: -
D gene: -
J gene: TRBJ1-5
V gene: TRBV19

CDR3 DNA: TGCGCCAGCAGTGAGTCGAGACTCACTAGGCGTACGAACACTGAAGCTTTCTTT
CDR3 protein: CASSESRLTRRTNTEAFF
clone size: -
D gene: -
J gene: TRBJ1-1
V gene: TRBV10-2

CDR3 DNA: TGTGCCAGTAGTAACAGGGTTAACTATGGCTACACCTTC
CDR3 protein: CASSNRVNYGYTF
clone size: -
D gene: -
J gene: TRBJ1-2
V gene: TRBV19

CDR3 DNA: TGTGCTAGTGCCACAACAGGGGAACCCTACAATGAGCAGTTCTTC
CDR3 protein: CASATTGEPYNEQFF
clone size: -
D gene: TRBD1
J gene: TRBJ2-1
V gene: TRBV12-5